A selection of T cell receptor beta chains follows, all from one sample in a study of CD8+ T cells in alopecia areata. Measured with immunoSEQ multiplex PCR; TCRdb has only the in-frame clones, and not every one. Of 150,000 to 200,000 clones in the sample, about half were seen once. This specimen was CD8+ T cells sorted from blood, taken at approximately week 51, from a patient treated with tofacitinib. Receptors originate from a human donor with alopecia areata. Both conserved end residues are part of each CDR3. A D gene is named only where the DNA matches it firmly. Clone size is shown for a subset of rows, as once, few, many or a class of expanded clone.

abundance,j_gene,v_gene,d_gene,CDR3nt,CDR3aa
-,TRBJ2-7,TRBV5-1,TRBD1,TGCGCCAGCAGCTCGAGGGACAGGCCCTCTGAGGAGCAGTACTTC,CASSSRDRPSEEQYF
-,TRBJ2-1,TRBV28,TRBD2,TGTGCCAGCAGGAGCCTCTCGGGCGGGGGTATCTACAATGAGCAGTTCTTC,CASRSLSGGGIYNEQFF
-,TRBJ2-5,TRBV9,-,TGTGCCAGCAGCGGGGGCCCCTCTCTGGAGACCCAGTACTTC,CASSGGPSLETQYF
-,TRBJ2-7,TRBV29-1,-,TGCAGCGCCCGCCCCGCAGGGACCTACGAGCAGTACTTC,CSARPAGTYEQYF
-,TRBJ1-1,TRBV6-5,-,TGTGCCAGCAGTTACCATCAGGGGAGGATGAACACTGAAGCTTTCTTT,CASSYHQGRMNTEAFF
-,TRBJ2-5,TRBV7-2,TRBD2,TGTGCCAGCAGCCGGAGGGCGGGGGGACAAGAGACCCAGTACTTC,CASSRRAGGQETQYF
-,TRBJ1-2,TRBV9,TRBD1,TGTGCCAGCAGCGGAGGGGGCACGCCAGGGCGAGGCTACACCTTC,CASSGGGTPGRGYTF
-,TRBJ1-2,TRBV4-1,-,TGCGCCAGCAGCCAAGATAGGGAGTCTTTCTATGGCTACACCTTC,CASSQDRESFYGYTF
-,TRBJ2-3,TRBV9,-,TGTGCCAGCGGGGACCCCACAGATACGCAGTATTTT,CASGDPTDTQYF
-,TRBJ2-2,TRBV5-6,-,TGTGCCAGCAGCTGGACAGAGACGAGGGAGCTGTTTTTT,CASSWTETRELFF
-,TRBJ2-1,TRBV7-2,-,TGTGCCAGCAGCTTAGGGCGGCCCAGCTCCTACAATGAGCAGTTCTTC,CASSLGRPSSYNEQFF
-,TRBJ1-2,TRBV2,TRBD1,TGTGCCAGCAGCGAAACTCTACGGGACAGAGGCTACACCTTC,CASSETLRDRGYTF
-,TRBJ1-3,TRBV25-1,-,TGTGCCAGCAGTGAGCCCCGCTCTGGAAACACCATATATTTT,CASSEPRSGNTIYF
few,TRBJ1-2,TRBV7-2,-,TGTGCCAGCAGCGCCGTTGGGGTCGGCTATGGCTACACCTTC,CASSAVGVGYGYTF
few,TRBJ2-7,TRBV5-1,TRBD1,TGCGCCAGCAGCGTGGGACAGGGTGCTCTCTCCTACGAGCAGTACTTC,CASSVGQGALSYEQYF
-,TRBJ1-5,TRBV27,-,TGTGCCAGCAGTATACGGGACAGCAATCAGCCCCAGCATTTT,CASSIRDSNQPQHF
-,TRBJ2-5,TRBV2,TRBD2,TGTGCCAGCTCCGCGGGTCTAGCGGGGGGCCGGGAGACCCAGTACTTC,CASSAGLAGGRETQYF
many,TRBJ2-7,TRBV10-3,TRBD2,TGTGCCATCAGTGACCAGCGGGGGGTTCTCTACGAGCAGTACTTC,CAISDQRGVLYEQYF
-,TRBJ1-1,TRBV30,-,TGTGCCTGGAGTGCCCCCGGGGGGTACGGGACGAACACTGAAGCTTTCTTT,CAWSAPGGYGTNTEAFF
-,TRBJ2-2,TRBV7-9,TRBD2,TGTGCCAGCAGCCTCCCCGCTAGCGGGCGCCCCGGGGAGCTGTTTTTT,CASSLPASGRPGELFF
-,TRBJ1-1,TRBV30,-,TGTGCCTGGAGTTTAGGGGAGAACACTGAAGCTTTCTTT,CAWSLGENTEAFF
few,TRBJ2-2,TRBV10-3,-,TGTGCCAGCTCTGGGCCTAACACCGGGGAGCTGTTTTTT,CASSGPNTGELFF
-,TRBJ1-6,TRBV5-6,-,TGTGCCAGCGCGGAAGCAGGGCGGTCACCCCTCCACTTT,CASAEAGRSPLHF
-,TRBJ1-3,TRBV7-2,-,TGTGCCAGCAGCTTAGACGGAAACTCTGGAAACACCATATATTTT,CASSLDGNSGNTIYF
-,TRBJ2-3,TRBV27,TRBD2,TGTGCCAGCAGTTTATCGACGCGGGGGGCGGTAGATACGCAGTATTTT,CASSLSTRGAVDTQYF
-,TRBJ1-5,TRBV30,-,TGTGCCTGGAGTGTTAGAGGTTACGGGGGACGCGAACTAAATCAGCCCCAGCATTTT,CAWSVRGYGGRELNQPQHF
-,TRBJ1-2,TRBV11-1,-,TGTGCCAGCAGCCTGGGCCGTCGGTCCAATGGCTACACCTTC,CASSLGRRSNGYTF